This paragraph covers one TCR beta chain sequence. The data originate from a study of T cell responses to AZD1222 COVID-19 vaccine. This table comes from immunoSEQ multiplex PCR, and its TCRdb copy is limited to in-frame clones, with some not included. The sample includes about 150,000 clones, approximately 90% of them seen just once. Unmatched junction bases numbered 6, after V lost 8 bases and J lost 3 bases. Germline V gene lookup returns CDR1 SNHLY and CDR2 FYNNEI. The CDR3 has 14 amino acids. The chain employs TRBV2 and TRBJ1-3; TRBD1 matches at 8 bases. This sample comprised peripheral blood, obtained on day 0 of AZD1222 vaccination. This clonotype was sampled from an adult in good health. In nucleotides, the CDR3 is TGTGCCAGCCAGACAGGGGCTCGTGGAAACACCATATATTTT. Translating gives CASQTGARGNTIYF.